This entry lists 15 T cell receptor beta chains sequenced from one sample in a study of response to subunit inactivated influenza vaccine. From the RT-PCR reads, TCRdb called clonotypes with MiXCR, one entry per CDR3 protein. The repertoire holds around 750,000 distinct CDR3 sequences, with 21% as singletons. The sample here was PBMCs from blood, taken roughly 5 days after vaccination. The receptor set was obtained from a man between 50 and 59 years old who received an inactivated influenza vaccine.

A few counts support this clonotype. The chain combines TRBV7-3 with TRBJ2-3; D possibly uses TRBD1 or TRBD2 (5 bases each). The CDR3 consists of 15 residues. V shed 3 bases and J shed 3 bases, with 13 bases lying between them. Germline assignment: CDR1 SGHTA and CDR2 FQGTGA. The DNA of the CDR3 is TGTGCCAGCAGCTTGGGCCGGGGCCGGACAGATACGCAGTATTTT. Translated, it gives CASSLGRGRTDTQYF. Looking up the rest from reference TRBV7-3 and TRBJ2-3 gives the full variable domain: GAGVSQTPSNKVTEKGKYVELRCDPISGHTALYWYRQSLGQGPEFLIYFQGTGAADDSGLPNDRFFAVRPEGSVSTLKIQRTERGDSAVYLCASSLGRGRTDTQYFGPGTRLTVL.

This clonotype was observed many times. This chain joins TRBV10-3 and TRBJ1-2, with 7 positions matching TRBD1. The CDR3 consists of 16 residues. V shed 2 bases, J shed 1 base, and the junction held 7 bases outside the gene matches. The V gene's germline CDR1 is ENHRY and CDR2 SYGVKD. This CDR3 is CAISERGQSFNYGYTF. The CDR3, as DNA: TGTGCCATCAGTGAGCGGGGACAGTCCTTTAACTATGGCTACACCTTC.

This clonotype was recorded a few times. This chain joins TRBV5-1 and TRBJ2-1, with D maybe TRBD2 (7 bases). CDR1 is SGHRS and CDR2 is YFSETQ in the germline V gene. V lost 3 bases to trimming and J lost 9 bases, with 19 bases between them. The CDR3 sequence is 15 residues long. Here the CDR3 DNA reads TGCGCCAGCAGCTCCGGGGGGCGGTCCTTTTCTGAGCAGTTCTTC. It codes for CASSSGGRSFSEQFF. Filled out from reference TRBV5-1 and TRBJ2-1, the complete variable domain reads KAGVTQTPRYLIKTRGQQVTLSCSPISGHRSVSWYQQTPGQGLQFLFEYFSETQRNKGNFPGRFSGRQFSNSRSEMNVSTLELGDSALYLCASSSGGRSFSEQFFGPGTRLTVL.

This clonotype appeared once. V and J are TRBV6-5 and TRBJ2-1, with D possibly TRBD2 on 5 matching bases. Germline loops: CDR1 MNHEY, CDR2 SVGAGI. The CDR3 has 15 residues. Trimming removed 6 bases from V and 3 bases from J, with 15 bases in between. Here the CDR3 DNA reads TGTGCCAGCAGATACGGGCGGGCGGACTACAATGAGCAGTTCTTC. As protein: CASRYGRADYNEQFF.

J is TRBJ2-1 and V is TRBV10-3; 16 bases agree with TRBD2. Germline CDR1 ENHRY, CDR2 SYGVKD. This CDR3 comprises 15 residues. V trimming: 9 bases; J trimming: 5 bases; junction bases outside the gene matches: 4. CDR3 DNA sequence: TGTGCCATAGGGACTAGCGGGGGGGCCAACAATGAGCAGTTCTTC. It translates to CAIGTSGGANNEQFF.

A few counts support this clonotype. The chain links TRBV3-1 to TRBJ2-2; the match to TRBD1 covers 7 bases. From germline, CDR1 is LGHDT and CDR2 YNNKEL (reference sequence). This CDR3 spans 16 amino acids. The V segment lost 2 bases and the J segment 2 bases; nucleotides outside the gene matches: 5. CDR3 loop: CASSQRGRANTGELFF. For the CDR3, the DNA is TGTGCCAGCAGCCAAAGGGGGCGGGCCAACACCGGGGAGCTGTTTTTT.

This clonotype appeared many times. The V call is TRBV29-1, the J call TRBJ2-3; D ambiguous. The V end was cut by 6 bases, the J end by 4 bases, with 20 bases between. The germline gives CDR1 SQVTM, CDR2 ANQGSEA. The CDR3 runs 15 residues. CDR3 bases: TGCAGCGTGATGATGGTATCCCCAGGCCCAGATACGCAGTATTTT. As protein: CSVMMVSPGPDTQYF.

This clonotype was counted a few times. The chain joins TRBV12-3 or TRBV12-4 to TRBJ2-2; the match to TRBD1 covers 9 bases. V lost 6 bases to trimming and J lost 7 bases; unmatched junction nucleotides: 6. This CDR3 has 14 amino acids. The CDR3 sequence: CASSPGTGSGELFF. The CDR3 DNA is TGTGCCAGCAGCCCCGGGACAGGGAGCGGGGAGCTGTTTTTT.

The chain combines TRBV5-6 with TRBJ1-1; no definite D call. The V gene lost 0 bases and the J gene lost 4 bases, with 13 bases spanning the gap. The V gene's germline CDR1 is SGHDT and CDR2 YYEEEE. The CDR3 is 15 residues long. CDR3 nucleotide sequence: TGTGCCAGCAGCTTGGTAGGTGCTTCGGGCACTGAAGCTTTCTTT. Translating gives CASSLVGASGTEAFF.

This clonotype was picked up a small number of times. CDR3 coding DNA: TGCAGCGTTGAGGATGAGCAGGGGGCGCGCCGCACAGATACGCAGTATTTT. Protein product: CSVEDEQGARRTDTQYF. The chain carries TRBV29-1 and TRBJ2-3; 8 bases align to TRBD1. V lost 3 bases, J lost 1 base, and 12 bases stayed unmatched. The germline V gene encodes CDR1 SQVTM and CDR2 ANQGSEA. The CDR3 runs 17 residues.

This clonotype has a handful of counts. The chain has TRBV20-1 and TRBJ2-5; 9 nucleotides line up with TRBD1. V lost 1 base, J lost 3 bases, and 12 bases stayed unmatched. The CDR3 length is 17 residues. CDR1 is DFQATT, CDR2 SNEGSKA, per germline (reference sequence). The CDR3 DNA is TGCAGTGCTAGAGCCTTCACCGGGACAGGGATTGAAGAGACCCAGTACTTC. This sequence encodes CSARAFTGTGIEETQYF.

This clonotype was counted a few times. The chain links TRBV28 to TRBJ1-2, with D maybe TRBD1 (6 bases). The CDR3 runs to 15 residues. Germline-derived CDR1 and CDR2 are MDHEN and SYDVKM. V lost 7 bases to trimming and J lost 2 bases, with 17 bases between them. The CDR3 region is CASTVLGAENYGYTF. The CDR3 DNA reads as TGTGCCAGCACCGTTTTGGGGGCAGAGAACTATGGCTACACCTTC.

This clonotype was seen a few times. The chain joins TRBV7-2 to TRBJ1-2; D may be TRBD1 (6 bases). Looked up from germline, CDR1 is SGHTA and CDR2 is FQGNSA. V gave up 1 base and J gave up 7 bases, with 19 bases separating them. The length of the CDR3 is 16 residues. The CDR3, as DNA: TGTGCCAGCAGCTTAGAAGTATTCCGGGGGGCTGGTGGCTACACCTTC. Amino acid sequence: CASSLEVFRGAGGYTF.

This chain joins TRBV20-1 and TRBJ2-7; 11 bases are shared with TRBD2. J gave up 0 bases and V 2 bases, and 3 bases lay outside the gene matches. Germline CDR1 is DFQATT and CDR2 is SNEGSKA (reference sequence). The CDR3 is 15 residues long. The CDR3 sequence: CSARTSGGSSYEQYF. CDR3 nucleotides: TGCAGTGCTAGAACTAGCGGGGGATCCTCCTACGAGCAGTACTTC.

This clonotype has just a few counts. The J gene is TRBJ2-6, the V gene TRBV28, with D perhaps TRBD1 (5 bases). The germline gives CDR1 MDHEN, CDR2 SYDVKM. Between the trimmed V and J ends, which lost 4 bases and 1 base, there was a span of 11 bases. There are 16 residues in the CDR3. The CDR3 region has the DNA TGTGCCAGCAGTTCCGCAGGGTCTTCTGGGGCCAACGTCCTGACTTTC. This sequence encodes CASSSAGSSGANVLTF. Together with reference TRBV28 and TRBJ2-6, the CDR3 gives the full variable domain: DVKVTQSSRYLVKRTGEKVFLECVQDMDHENMFWYRQDPGLGLRLIYFSYDVKMKEKGDIPEGYSVSREKKERFSLILESASTNQTSMYLCASSSAGSSGANVLTFGAGSRLTVL.